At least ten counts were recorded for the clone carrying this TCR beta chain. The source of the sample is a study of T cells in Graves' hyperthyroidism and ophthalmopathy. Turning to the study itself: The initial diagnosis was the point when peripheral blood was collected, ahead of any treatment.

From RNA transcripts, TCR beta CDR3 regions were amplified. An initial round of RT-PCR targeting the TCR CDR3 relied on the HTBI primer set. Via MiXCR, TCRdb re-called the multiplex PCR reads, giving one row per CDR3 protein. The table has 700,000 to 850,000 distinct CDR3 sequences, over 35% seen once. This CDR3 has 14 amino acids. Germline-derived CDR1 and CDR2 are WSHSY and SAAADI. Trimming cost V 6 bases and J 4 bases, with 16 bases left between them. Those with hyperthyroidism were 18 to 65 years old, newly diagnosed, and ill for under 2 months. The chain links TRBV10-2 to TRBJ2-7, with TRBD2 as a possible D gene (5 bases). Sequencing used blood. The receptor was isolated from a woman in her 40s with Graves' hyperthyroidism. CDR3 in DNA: TGCGCCAGCAGCCAATCATCGGGGTATTACGAGCAGTACTTC. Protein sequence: CASSQSSGYYEQYF.